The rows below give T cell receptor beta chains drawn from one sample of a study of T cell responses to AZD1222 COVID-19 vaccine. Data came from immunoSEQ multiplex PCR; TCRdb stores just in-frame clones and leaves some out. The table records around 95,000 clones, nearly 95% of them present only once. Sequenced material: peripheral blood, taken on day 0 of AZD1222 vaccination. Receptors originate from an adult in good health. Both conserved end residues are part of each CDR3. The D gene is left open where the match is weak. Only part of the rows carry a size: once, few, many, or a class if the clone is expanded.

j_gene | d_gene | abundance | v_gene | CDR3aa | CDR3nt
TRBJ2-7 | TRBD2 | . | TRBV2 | CASSLAGYSYEQYF | TGTGCCAGCAGCCTAGCGGGTTACTCCTACGAGCAGTACTTC
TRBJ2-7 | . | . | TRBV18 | CASSPPTLVYEQYF | TGTGCCAGCTCACCACCGACGTTAGTCTACGAGCAGTACTTC
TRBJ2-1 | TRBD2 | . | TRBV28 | CASSSGRPEQFF | TGTGCCAGCAGTAGCGGGAGGCCCGAGCAGTTCTTC
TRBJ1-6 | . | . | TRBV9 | CASSVEGIGGSPLHF | TGTGCCAGCAGCGTAGAGGGGATTGGCGGTTCACCCCTCCACTTT
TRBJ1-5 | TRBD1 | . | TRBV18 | CASSPSGGGPNQPQHF | TGTGCCAGCTCACCGTCCGGAGGGGGCCCAAATCAGCCCCAGCATTTT
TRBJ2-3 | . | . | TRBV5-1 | CASKWGGGETDTQYF | TGCGCCAGCAAATGGGGGGGCGGAGAAACAGATACGCAGTATTTT
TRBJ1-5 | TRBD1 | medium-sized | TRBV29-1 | CSVGTGEGQPQHF | TGCAGCGTCGGCACAGGGGAGGGTCAGCCCCAGCATTTT
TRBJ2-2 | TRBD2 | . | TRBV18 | CASSPRTSGYTGELFF | TGTGCCAGCTCACCACGGACTAGCGGGTACACCGGGGAGCTGTTTTTT
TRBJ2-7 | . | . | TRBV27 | CASSQTGSSYEQYF | TGTGCCAGCAGTCAAACAGGGAGCTCCTACGAGCAGTACTTC
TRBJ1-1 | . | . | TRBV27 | CASSFQPDTEAFF | TGTGCCAGCAGTTTTCAGCCAGATACTGAAGCTTTCTTT
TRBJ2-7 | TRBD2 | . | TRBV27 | CASSLAGGASYEQYF | TGTGCCAGCAGTTTGGCGGGGGGGGCAAGCTACGAGCAGTACTTC
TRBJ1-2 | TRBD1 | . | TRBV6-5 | CASRTGTGTYGYTF | TGTGCCAGCAGAACCGGGACAGGGACCTATGGCTACACCTTC
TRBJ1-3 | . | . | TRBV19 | CASIDPKQSGNTIYF | TGTGCCAGTATCGACCCTAAACAAAGCGGAAACACCATATATTTT
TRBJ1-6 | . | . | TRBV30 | CAWSSRGNSPLHF | TGTGCCTGGAGTTCCCGGGGGAATTCACCCCTCCACTTT
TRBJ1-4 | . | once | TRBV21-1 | CAVLKDRVNEKLFF | TGTGCCGTACTCAAGGACAGGGTTAATGAAAAACTGTTTTTT
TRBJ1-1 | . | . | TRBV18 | CASSPLATDTEAFF | TGTGCCAGCTCACCTTTAGCGACGGACACTGAAGCTTTCTTT
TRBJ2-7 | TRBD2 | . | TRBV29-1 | CSVGASGAYEQYF | TGCAGCGTTGGGGCTAGCGGAGCATACGAGCAGTACTTC
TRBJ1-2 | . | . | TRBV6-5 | CASSSDSYYGYTF | TGTGCCAGCAGCTCGGACAGTTACTATGGCTACACCTTC
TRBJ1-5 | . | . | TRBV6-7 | CASSYSPLPLYRHF | TGTGCCAGCAGTTACTCCCCCCTCCCTTTATACCGGCATTTT
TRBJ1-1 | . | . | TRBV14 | CASSPRPTNTEAFF | TGTGCCAGCAGCCCGCGACCGACGAACACTGAAGCTTTCTTT
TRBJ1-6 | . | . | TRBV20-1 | CSASRQGTNSPLHF | TGCAGTGCTAGTCGGCAGGGAACTAATTCACCCCTCCACTTT
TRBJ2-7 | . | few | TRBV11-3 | CASSFTSGQGEQYF | TGTGCCAGCAGCTTTACGTCAGGCCAGGGCGAGCAGTACTTC
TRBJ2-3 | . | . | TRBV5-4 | CASSGRGAADTQYF | TGTGCCAGCAGCGGACGCGGGGCGGCAGATACGCAGTATTTT